Shown below are 21 T cell receptor beta chains from a single sample sequenced in a study of cytomegalovirus exposure and HLA in healthy donors. Researchers ran the PCR with 60 Vbeta and 13 Jbeta primers. Data came from immunoSEQ multiplex PCR; TCRdb stores just in-frame clones and leaves some out. The repertoire consists of approximately 200,000 clones, with roughly 85% occurring once and the leading ten covering less than 2.5%. The sequenced material came from PBMCs. Receptors originate from a woman between 50 and 59 years old in good health and CMV-seronegative.

The V and J genes are TRBV28 and TRBJ1-5, with D possibly being TRBD1 (6 bases). CDR1 is MDHEN and CDR2 is SYDVKM in the germline V gene. V lost 2 bases, J lost 4 bases, and 15 bases lay in between. This CDR3 comprises 16 residues. The chain's CDR3 is CASSLQYHRDNQPQHF. The CDR3 nucleotides are TGTGCCAGCAGTTTACAGTATCACAGGGATAATCAGCCCCAGCATTTT.

J is TRBJ2-3 and V is TRBV5-1, with 10 bases fitting TRBD2. Germline V gene sequence: CDR1 SGHRS, CDR2 YFSETQ. The CDR3 has 14 residues. V lost 4 bases, J lost 6 bases, and 5 bases stayed unmatched. This chain's CDR3 is CASSPHSGGDTQYF. DNA for the CDR3: TGCGCCAGCAGCCCCCATAGCGGGGGGGATACGCAGTATTTT. The full variable domain, its missing parts supplied by reference TRBV5-1 and TRBJ2-3, is KAGVTQTPRYLIKTRGQQVTLSCSPISGHRSVSWYQQTPGQGLQFLFEYFSETQRNKGNFPGRFSGRQFSNSRSEMNVSTLELGDSALYLCASSPHSGGDTQYFGPGTRLTVL.

The V gene is TRBV28, the J gene TRBJ1-1, with 9 bases that match TRBD1. The CDR3 is made up of 15 amino acids. The germline V gene encodes CDR1 MDHEN and CDR2 SYDVKM. Trimming at V came to 5 bases and at J to 7 bases, leaving 11 bases not matched to a gene. The CDR3, as DNA: TGTGCCAGCAGTCGCCTGGGACAGGGTGTCGGTGAAGCTTTCTTT. Translating gives CASSRLGQGVGEAFF. The full variable domain, completed using reference TRBV28 and TRBJ1-1, is DVKVTQSSRYLVKRTGEKVFLECVQDMDHENMFWYRQDPGLGLRLIYFSYDVKMKEKGDIPEGYSVSREKKERFSLILESASTNQTSMYLCASSRLGQGVGEAFFGQGTRLTVV.

The chain links TRBV27 to TRBJ2-7; 9 positions agree with TRBD2. V lost 5 bases and J lost 4; bases outside the gene matches: 6. The CDR3 is 14 residues long. Germline V gives CDR1 MNHEY, CDR2 SMNVEV (reference sequence). The CDR3 DNA follows: TGTGCCAGCAGTCCCCTAGCGGGGTTATACGAGCAGTACTTC. Translated, it gives CASSPLAGLYEQYF.

In nucleotides, the CDR3 is TGTGCCAGCAGCAGGTCAGACAGACACCTCTCTGGAAACACCATATATTTT. Translating gives CASSRSDRHLSGNTIYF. V gene TRBV7-8 combines with J gene TRBJ1-3, with D possibly TRBD1 on 5 matching bases. V shed 5 bases and J shed 0 bases, with 17 bases lying between them. The CDR3 loop spans 17 amino acids. Germline CDR1 reads SGHVS; CDR2 reads FQNEAQ.

This rearrangement joins TRBV7-2 to TRBJ1-1, with 11 bases identical to TRBD1. V dropped 6 bases and J dropped 5; count of bases not matched to a gene: 8. Germline V gene sequence: CDR1 SGHTA, CDR2 FQGNSA. CDR3 size: 15 residues. CDR3 nucleotide sequence: TGTGCCAGCAGACACACCGGGACAGGGGGAACTGAAGCTTTCTTT. Amino acid sequence: CASRHTGTGGTEAFF.

The CDR3 protein is CASSRDRGNEQFF. The CDR3 bases are TGTGCCAGCAGTAGGGACAGAGGAAATGAGCAGTTCTTC. V is TRBV27 and J is TRBJ2-1; 7 nucleotides match TRBD1. The germline V gene encodes CDR1 MNHEY and CDR2 SMNVEV (reference sequence). V was clipped by 5 bases and J by 7 bases; unmatched bases: 5. This CDR3 has 13 amino acids.

This clone was counted between two and nine times. This sequence joins TRBV5-4 and TRBJ2-7; 11 bases align to TRBD2. V lost 2 bases to trimming and J lost 5 bases; unmatched junction nucleotides: 6. Germline CDR1 reads SGHNT; CDR2 reads YYREEE (reference sequence). The CDR3 loop spans 15 amino acids. The CDR3 loop reads CASSFVGTSGDEQYF. The DNA of the CDR3 is TGTGCCAGCAGCTTCGTAGGGACTAGCGGAGACGAGCAGTACTTC.

The chain employs TRBV6-1 and TRBJ2-7; 7 positions match TRBD2. The CDR3 is 12 residues long. J lost 7 bases, V lost 10 bases, and 10 bases had no gene match. CDR1 and CDR2 from the germline V gene are MNHNS and SASEGT. For the CDR3, the DNA is TGTGCCACCCAGGGAGGGTCGCGGGAGCAGTACTTC. It is translated as CATQGGSREQYF.

This chain connects TRBV7-6 to TRBJ1-1, with 8 bases lining up with TRBD1. CDR1 and CDR2 (germline): SGHVS, FNYEAQ. The CDR3 runs 15 residues. The ends lost 5 bases at V and 0 bases at J; junction bases unmatched: 5. The CDR3 reads CASSPPGQVNTEAFF. The DNA for the CDR3 is TGTGCCAGCAGCCCCCCGGGACAGGTGAACACTGAAGCTTTCTTT.

The genes are TRBV7-9 and TRBJ2-1; 8 nucleotides align to TRBD2. This CDR3 has 17 amino acids. V was clipped by 5 bases and J by 5 bases; unmatched bases: 14. Germline V gene sequence: CDR1 SEHNR, CDR2 FQNEAQ (reference sequence). Written as DNA, the CDR3 is TGTGCCAGCAGCCGGGCGTTCCGGGAGGGTACTAACAATGAGCAGTTCTTC. It translates to CASSRAFREGTNNEQFF.

This clone was seen more than once but under ten times. The sample carries other DNA sequences with the same CDR3. J is TRBJ2-7 and V is TRBV2, with D possibly TRBD2 on 5 matching bases. Per the germline V gene, CDR1 is SNHLY and CDR2 is FYNNEI. This CDR3 contains 12 residues. CDR3 nucleotide sequence: TGTTTCAAGCAGGAAGCGGCATACGAGCAGTACTTC. It codes for CFKQEAAYEQYF.

The chain combines TRBV11-2 with TRBJ2-1, with 9 positions matching TRBD2. The junction had 4 bases not matched to a gene; V was cut back by 0 bases and J by 4 bases. Per germline, CDR1 SGHAT and CDR2 FQNNGV. The CDR3 loop spans 16 amino acids. This CDR3 reads CASSLDIAGAYNEQFF. The CDR3 DNA follows: TGTGCCAGCAGCTTAGATATAGCGGGAGCATACAATGAGCAGTTCTTC.

The V gene is TRBV19, the J gene TRBJ2-5; D may be TRBD2 (6 bases). This CDR3 is 14 amino acids long. The V end lost 7 bases, the J end lost 1 base, and 13 bases lay between the germline ends. The germline gives CDR1 LNHDA, CDR2 SQIVND (reference sequence). The CDR3 nucleotides read TGTGCCAGTAAGAGTAGCGGAAGCCAAGAGACCCAGTACTTC. Its translation: CASKSSGSQETQYF.

This clone was seen only once. The chain recombines TRBV7-9 with TRBJ2-7; 8 bases line up with TRBD1. Germline CDR1 reads SEHNR; CDR2 reads FQNEAQ (reference sequence). J gave up 4 bases and V 1 base, and 12 bases lay outside the gene matches. The CDR3 covers 17 residues. In DNA form, the CDR3 reads TGTGCCAGCAGCTTAGGGGGACAGGTCCGATGGCCTTACGAGCAGTACTTC. Translated: CASSLGGQVRWPYEQYF.

The V and J genes are TRBV11-2 and TRBJ2-5; D might be TRBD1 (6 bases). The J call may be incorrect, as the DNA end agrees better with TRBJ2-7. Germline V lookup: CDR1 SGHAT, CDR2 FQNNGV. This CDR3 spans 14 amino acids. The CDR3 reads CASSFLDSSYEQYF. The CDR3 nucleotides are TGTGCCAGCAGCTTCTTGGACAGCTCCTACGAGCAGTACTTC.

This chain connects TRBV5-1 to TRBJ2-1; 7 bases are shared with TRBD2. Trimming took 0 bases from V and 6 from J; bases not matched to a gene: 9. Germline V gives CDR1 SGHRS, CDR2 YFSETQ. This CDR3 has 16 amino acids. This CDR3 is CASSLALSPGGNEQFF. The CDR3 DNA reads as TGCGCCAGCAGCTTGGCCCTCAGTCCGGGAGGCAATGAGCAGTTCTTC.

The chain combines TRBV10-3 with TRBJ1-1, with 7 bases lining up with TRBD1. The CDR3 runs to 13 residues. V lost 5 bases and J lost 7; bases outside the gene matches: 7. The V gene's germline CDR1 is ENHRY and CDR2 SYGVKD. Written as DNA, the CDR3 is TGTGCCATCAGTTGGACAGGAGCTGGTGAAGCTTTCTTT. Translating it yields CAISWTGAGEAFF.

The V gene is TRBV5-1, the J gene TRBJ2-7; TRBD1 is a possible D gene (5 bases). Trimming took 0 bases from V and 5 from J, leaving 15 bases between them. Germline V gives CDR1 SGHRS, CDR2 YFSETQ. The CDR3 covers 15 residues. CDR3 in DNA: TGCGCCAGCAGCTTGGCGACAGCTAACCGGAACGAGCAGTACTTC. It is translated as CASSLATANRNEQYF. Supplemented by reference TRBV5-1 and TRBJ2-7, the full variable domain reads KAGVTQTPRYLIKTRGQQVTLSCSPISGHRSVSWYQQTPGQGLQFLFEYFSETQRNKGNFPGRFSGRQFSNSRSEMNVSTLELGDSALYLCASSLATANRNEQYFGPGTRLTVT.

The chain combines TRBV27 with TRBJ2-1; TRBD1 aligns across 8 bases. The V gene end was trimmed by 5 bases and the J gene end by 0 bases; junction bases not matched to a gene: 3. Germline lookup yields CDR1 MNHEY and CDR2 SMNVEV (reference sequence). The length of the CDR3 is 15 residues. The chain's CDR3 is CASSQDRVSYNEQFF. In DNA form, the CDR3 reads TGTGCCAGCAGTCAGGACAGGGTCTCCTACAATGAGCAGTTCTTC.

This clone has more than one count but fewer than ten. V gene TRBV7-2 combines with J gene TRBJ2-1; a possible D gene is TRBD1 (5 bases). The CDR3 covers 11 residues. V dropped 1 base and J dropped 12 bases, with 7 bases sitting between them. Germline CDR1 is SGHTA and CDR2 is FQGNSA. This CDR3 is CASSLGRAQFF. CDR3 coding DNA: TGTGCCAGCAGCTTAGGCAGGGCGCAGTTCTTC.